The 12 T cell receptor beta chains reported below all come from one sample, sequenced in a study of blood T cell repertoires in COVID-19. Profiling relied on immunoSEQ multiplex PCR, and the TCRdb table lists in-frame clones only, not all of them. The sample records around 94,000 clones, roughly 87% being singletons. Sequencing was performed on peripheral blood. The receptors originated from a woman between 50 and 59 years old with COVID-19, enrolled during active disease.

The J gene is TRBJ1-1, the V gene TRBV7-9, with D hard to call. V lost 1 base, J lost 12 bases, and 12 bases lay in between. The germline gives CDR1 SEHNR, CDR2 FQNEAQ (reference sequence). The CDR3 has 12 amino acids. In DNA, the CDR3 is TGTGCCAGCAGCTTAGAACAGCGGGGTTCTTTCTTT. Translation gives CASSLEQRGSFF.

As for this clone: One junction end does not reproduce the germline sequence, and a read error may be involved. The gene calls are TRBV7-7 and TRBJ2-5, with D unresolved. Germline V gives CDR1 SSHAT, CDR2 FNYEAQ (reference sequence). The CDR3 is made up of 14 amino acids. CDR3 nucleotides: TGTGCTAGCAGCTTAGCCCCCCTCCAAGAGACCCAGTACTTC. It translates to CASSLAPLQETQYF.

J is TRBJ2-3 and V is TRBV5-1; TRBD2 aligns across 10 bases. V shed 4 bases and J 4 bases; nucleotides not matched to a gene: 6. Germline V gene lookup returns CDR1 SGHRS and CDR2 YFSETQ. The CDR3 loop spans 15 amino acids. The CDR3 spells CASSPAGGRADTQYF. CDR3 nucleotides: TGCGCCAGCAGCCCAGCGGGGGGGCGTGCAGATACGCAGTATTTT.

The V and J genes are TRBV11-2 and TRBJ2-7; TRBD2 matches at 13 bases. Unmatched junction bases numbered 7, after V lost 5 bases and J lost 6 bases. CDR3 length: 15 amino acids. Germline CDR1 is SGHAT and CDR2 is FQNNGV. CDR3 protein: CASSTWGLAGPEQYF. CDR3 bases: TGTGCCAGCAGCACGTGGGGACTAGCGGGGCCCGAGCAGTACTTC.

V is TRBV9 and J is TRBJ2-5, with 13 bases aligning to TRBD2. The V gene's germline CDR1 is SGDLS and CDR2 YYNGEE. The V gene end was trimmed by 3 bases and the J gene end by 3 bases; junction bases not matched to a gene: 8. This CDR3 is 17 amino acids long. The CDR3 here is CASSGRALAGGKETQYF. DNA of the CDR3: TGTGCCAGCAGCGGGAGGGCACTAGCGGGGGGGAAAGAGACCCAGTACTTC. The variable domain in full, with the rest retrieved from reference TRBV9 and TRBJ2-5, is DSGVTQTPKHLITATGQRVTLRCSPRSGDLSVYWYQQSLDQGLQFLIQYYNGEERAKGNILERFSAQQFPDLHSELNLSSLELGDSALYFCASSGRALAGGKETQYFGPGTRLLVL.

The V and J genes are TRBV18 and TRBJ2-1; D is perhaps TRBD2 (5 bases). The CDR3 has 14 residues. From germline, CDR1 is KGHSH and CDR2 LQKENI. V was shortened by 2 bases and J by 10 bases, with 15 bases between the two germline ends. The CDR3 DNA reads as TGTGCCAGCTCACCAATTGACACGTCGGGGGAGCAGTTCTTC. Its translation: CASSPIDTSGEQFF.

The rearrangement uses TRBV3-1 (or the pseudogene TRBV3-2) and TRBJ2-5; D is perhaps TRBD2 (5 bases). CDR1 and CDR2 (germline): LGHDT, YNNKEL (reference sequence). The CDR3 loop spans 14 amino acids. Deletions cut 6 bases from V and 5 bases from J, with 16 bases between. The CDR3 loop reads CASRDLGLWETQYF. CDR3 nucleotides: TGTGCCAGCAGGGACCTAGGACTTTGGGAGACCCAGTACTTC.

CDR3 DNA sequence: TGTGCCAGCAGTGCCCGGACAGGGGGGTCCACTGAAGCTTTCTTT. It translates to CASSARTGGSTEAFF. This chain uses TRBV6-4 with TRBJ1-1, with 10 bases lining up with TRBD1. The CDR3 contains 15 residues. J gave up 4 bases and V 4 bases, and 6 bases lay outside the gene matches. Germline V gives CDR1 MRHNA, CDR2 SNTAGT.

This rearrangement joins TRBV13 to TRBJ2-7; possibly TRBD2 for D (5 bases). CDR3 length: 16 residues. Germline CDR1 and CDR2: PRHDT and FYEKMQ (reference sequence). Trimming removed 5 bases at V and 3 bases at J, with 20 bases between. This CDR3 reads CASSPKEGSRVYEQYF. In DNA, the CDR3 is TGTGCCAGCAGCCCGAAAGAGGGTTCTCGTGTCTACGAGCAGTACTTC.

The chain couples TRBV6-5 to TRBJ2-7, with a possible D match to TRBD2 (5 bases). Trimming pared 8 bases from V and 4 bases from J, leaving 15 bases between. This CDR3 contains 13 residues. Germline V gene data show CDR1 as MNHEY and CDR2 as SVGAGI. DNA of the CDR3: TGTGCCAGCCGGGGTACAGTCGTATACGAGCAGTACTTC. Residues: CASRGTVVYEQYF.

The chain is built from TRBV6-1 and TRBJ1-2; the match to TRBD1 covers 7 bases. V was pared by 3 bases and J by 4 bases, with 8 bases of the junction left unmatched. The CDR3 runs 15 residues. Germline CDR1 is MNHNS and CDR2 is SASEGT. CDR3: CASSEAPGQSYGYTF. In nucleotides, the CDR3 is TGTGCCAGCAGTGAGGCTCCGGGACAGTCCTATGGCTACACCTTC.

This chain connects TRBV6-2 or TRBV6-3 to TRBJ2-4, with 10 bases identical to TRBD1. CDR1 is MNHEY and CDR2 is SVGEGT in the germline V gene. J was trimmed by 1 base and V by 2 bases; bases with no gene match: 11. CDR3 length: 19 residues. For the CDR3, the DNA is TGTGCCAGCAGTTACCAGACTTCGGACAGGGGGTTGGCCAAAAACATTCAGTACTTC. Translated, it gives CASSYQTSDRGLAKNIQYF.